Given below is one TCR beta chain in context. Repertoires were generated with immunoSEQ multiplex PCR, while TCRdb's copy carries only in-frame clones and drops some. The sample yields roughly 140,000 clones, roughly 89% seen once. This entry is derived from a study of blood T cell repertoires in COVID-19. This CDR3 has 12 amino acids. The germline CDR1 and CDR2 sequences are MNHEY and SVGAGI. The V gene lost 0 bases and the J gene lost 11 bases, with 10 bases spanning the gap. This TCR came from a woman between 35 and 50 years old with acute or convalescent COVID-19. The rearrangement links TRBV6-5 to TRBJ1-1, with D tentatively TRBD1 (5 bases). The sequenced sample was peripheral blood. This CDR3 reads CASSYSGPGAFF. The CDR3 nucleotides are TGTGCCAGCAGTTACTCAGGCCCAGGGGCTTTCTTT.